The sequence of this T cell receptor beta chain was determined in a study of cytomegalovirus exposure and HLA in healthy donors (dated by TCRdb to 2017 to 2019). Background for the entire study: A later analysis indicated that the 130 or so validation repertoires were generated on the platform also employed for the 720 or so repertoires of the first cohort. In addition to the first cohort of several hundred subjects, a separate validation cohort of 120 different subjects was used. High-throughput TCR immunosequencing, statistical association of individual TCRs with disease status, and machine learning were combined to predict cytomegalovirus infection status. The study was designed to test whether signatures of past pathogen exposure could be identified by cataloging public T cell receptors.

Overall results and qualifications from the work: Most TCR sequences were seen in very few donors, while some public TCRs were found in many individuals. A later analysis had no HLA typing for the validation cohort, so co-occurrence there was scored across all 110 or so repertoires. Of the cluster scores, roughly 95% were above 0 in a later analysis, which found that TCRs clustered in the first cohort also tended to co-occur in the roughly 130 validation repertoires. According to the authors, the approach could potentially be generalized to other disease states and immunological phenotypes. Cytomegalovirus status was reported to be diagnosed by the classifier with high specificity and sensitivity in both the original and validation cohorts. In the study, 150 to 200 TCR beta chains were listed as associated with cytomegalovirus. A few of the identified cytomegalovirus-associated TCR beta chains were confirmed in vitro to be specific for cytomegalovirus antigens.

Library construction relied on the immunoSEQ multiplex PCR assay. Concerning the study's data processing: A statistical classification framework was built for diagnosing cytomegalovirus status from the catalog of TCR beta chain sequences. As stored in TCRdb, this immuneACCESS dataset retains in-frame rearrangements with V and J assigned. A fraction of the clones does not appear; measured against another copy, unresolved V genes explain less than half of the discrepancy, and the remainder lacks a known reason. That table gives V, J and clone size, and the DNA gave D and trimming. The sample contains about 240,000 clones, 75% to 90% of them found a single time. The top ten clones comprise around 1.2% of the sample. Donors formed part of the validation cohort, which comprised over a hundred subjects and was distinct from the first cohort of under 850 subjects. As regards this clone: The specificity of this receptor is unknown. No qualities accompany the bases; no much larger clone lies one base away.

From the cysteine through the phenylalanine, the CDR3 covers 15 amino acids. The CDR3 DNA has 45 bases and is translated from base 1. Germline trimming: 4 bases from V, 1 base from J; junction bases outside gene matches: 4. CDR1 LNHDA and CDR2 SQIVND were looked up in the germline V gene (reference sequence). The rearranged segments are TRBV19 and TRBJ2-7; 10 bases in between match TRBD1. The sequencing sample was made of PBMCs. This TCR came from a woman aged 30 to 39 in good health and CMV-seropositive. The bases read TGTGCCAGTAGTAGGATGGGACAGGGGTCCTACGAGCAGTACTTC. The resulting protein is CASSRMGQGSYEQYF.